This entry describes one T cell receptor (beta chain). Its target is not known. The data stem from a study of vaccination effects on CD4 cells after COVID-19. The overall study: The study sampled a couple of convalescent patients 16 days and one week before vaccination.

In germline, CDR1 is SGHNT, CDR2 YYREEE (reference sequence). The CDR3 totals 16 residues. The V and J ends lost 4 bases and 0 bases respectively, with 11 bases between them. Pools of viral peptides were used by the ViraFEST assay to expand antigen-specific CD4+ T cells ahead of sequencing. Isolation of CD4+ T cells took place after less than 12 days of culture. Between March and December 2020, the person had a SARS-CoV-2 infection that PCR confirmed. Only in-frame clones appear in the TCRdb table, and some are missing; sequencing was by immunoSEQ multiplex PCR. The table has 20,000 or so clones, 74% seen once. Whole-study findings and limits: Researchers reported few convalescent patients and no early post-infection timepoints in the study. Clones arising from infection and from vaccination showed marked clonal contraction late after vaccination. Most post-vaccine spike-reactive clones in convalescents were new, not infection-derived.

The sequence was collected from a human donor who had a prior SARS-CoV-2 infection. The specimen comprised CD4+ T cells from PBMCs cultured with SARS-CoV-2 spike peptides, sampled before COVID-19 vaccination. The chain joins TRBV5-4 to TRBJ1-6, with D tentatively TRBD1 (5 bases). CDR3 in amino acids: CASSRGESSYNSPLHF. CDR3 nucleotides: TGTGCCAGCAGCAGGGGAGAGAGCTCCTATAATTCACCCCTCCACTTT.